This T cell receptor (beta chain) is drawn from a study of glioma-infiltrating T cells after dendritic cell vaccination. The sample's time point: after dendritic cell vaccination, including at tumor progression/relapse. Isocitrate dehydrogenase mutation was absent in all glioblastoma patients. V lost 0 bases, J lost 4 bases, and 5 bases stayed unmatched. CDR1 and CDR2 (germline): SGHRS, YFSETQ. The CDR3 runs to 15 residues. This clone appeared a single time. Only in-frame clones appear in the TCRdb table, and some are missing; sequencing was by immunoSEQ multiplex PCR. The data show more than 85,000 clones, 85% to 90% seen once.

The genes are TRBV5-1 and TRBJ2-5, with TRBD2 matching 8 bases. This specimen was blood, taken after dendritic cell vaccination. This sequence was found in a human donor with glioblastoma. CDR3 bases: TGCGCCAGCAGCTTGGGGGCGGGAGGATCAGAGACCCAGTACTTC. This translates into CASSLGAGGSETQYF. Full variable domain (rest looked up from reference TRBV5-1 and TRBJ2-5): KAGVTQTPRYLIKTRGQQVTLSCSPISGHRSVSWYQQTPGQGLQFLFEYFSETQRNKGNFPGRFSGRQFSNSRSEMNVSTLELGDSALYLCASSLGAGGSETQYFGPGTRLLVL.